This T cell receptor beta chain is drawn from a study of blood T cell repertoires in COVID-19. Overall study: Sites in the United States, Italy and Spain provided acute and convalescent COVID-19 samples. Nucleic acid was either cDNA or gDNA, and it came from T cells, B-cell-depleted T cells, or PBMCs.

Study processing details: Researchers report that nucleated cell counts were estimated from reference gene primer amplification. Assay: immunoSEQ multiplex PCR; the TCRdb copy retains only in-frame clones and omits some. V and J calls and clone size come straight from that table; D and trimming were deduced from the DNA. Of about 160,000 clones in the sample, around 90% were seen once. The receptor comes from a man in his 60s with active or convalescent COVID-19. Sequenced: peripheral blood.

CDR3 residues: CASSEGGSYNEQFF. For the CDR3, the DNA is TGTGCCAGCAGTGAAGGGGGCAGCTACAATGAGCAGTTCTTC. This chain joins TRBV6-1 and TRBJ2-1, with D perhaps matching TRBD1 (5 bases). The V gene's germline CDR1 is MNHNS and CDR2 SASEGT. This CDR3 region has 14 residues. The ends were cut back, 1 base at V and 3 bases at J, with 7 bases in the middle.